Listed below are T cell receptor beta chains from one sample, sequenced in a study of regulatory dendritic cells for organ transplantation. TCRdb's table, derived via immunoSEQ multiplex PCR, lists solely in-frame clones and lacks some. The sample has roughly 28,000 clones, roughly 85% seen once. The sequenced sample was naive CD4+ T cells from blood. These receptors originate from a human donor in good health. The CDR3 runs from the conserved cysteine through the conserved F or W. A D gene is named only where the DNA matches it firmly. Size tells how often a clone was seen (once, few, many) or the class of an expanded clone, and some rows leave it out.

d_call: TRBD1
j_call: TRBJ2-2
clone_size: .
v_call: TRBV2
cdr3_aa: CASSAGTGRTGELFF
cdr3_nt: TGTGCCAGCAGCGCCGGGACAGGGCGCACCGGGGAGCTGTTTTTT

d_call: .
j_call: TRBJ1-5
clone_size: .
v_call: TRBV6-5
cdr3_aa: CASSYSGGGNQPQHF
cdr3_nt: TGTGCCAGCAGTTACTCAGGGGGTGGCAATCAGCCCCAGCATTTT

d_call: .
j_call: TRBJ1-1
clone_size: .
v_call: TRBV5-1
cdr3_aa: CASSLLKGVTEAFF
cdr3_nt: TGCGCCAGCAGCTTGTTGAAAGGGGTCACTGAAGCTTTCTTT

d_call: TRBD2
j_call: TRBJ2-2
clone_size: .
v_call: TRBV19
cdr3_aa: CASSPGTSGDNTGELFF
cdr3_nt: TGTGCCAGTAGTCCCGGGACTAGCGGGGACAACACCGGGGAGCTGTTTTTT

d_call: .
j_call: TRBJ2-3
clone_size: once
v_call: TRBV28
cdr3_aa: CASSLRVATSTDTQYF
cdr3_nt: TGTGCCAGCAGTTTACGAGTAGCAACTAGCACAGATACGCAGTATTTT

d_call: TRBD2
j_call: TRBJ2-3
clone_size: .
v_call: TRBV7-3
cdr3_aa: CASSLNSPSGGADTQYF
cdr3_nt: TGTGCCAGCAGCTTAAATTCCCCTAGCGGGGGGGCCGATACGCAGTATTTT

d_call: .
j_call: TRBJ1-6
clone_size: few
v_call: TRBV6-5
cdr3_aa: CASSYSEGVWNSPLHF
cdr3_nt: TGTGCCAGCAGTTACTCTGAAGGGGTTTGGAATTCACCCCTCCACTTT

d_call: TRBD1
j_call: TRBJ1-6
clone_size: .
v_call: TRBV2
cdr3_aa: CASSERQGALNSPLHF
cdr3_nt: TGTGCCAGCAGTGAAAGACAGGGGGCATTAAATTCACCCCTCCACTTT

d_call: TRBD2
j_call: TRBJ2-7
clone_size: .
v_call: TRBV18
cdr3_aa: CASSPLEGVAGAPYEQYF
cdr3_nt: TGTGCCAGCTCACCATTGGAGGGTGTAGCGGGGGCTCCCTACGAGCAGTACTTC

d_call: .
j_call: TRBJ1-6
clone_size: .
v_call: TRBV19
cdr3_aa: CASSIDSRRNSPLHF
cdr3_nt: TGTGCCAGTAGTATAGATTCAAGGAGAAATTCACCCCTCCACTTT

d_call: .
j_call: TRBJ1-3
clone_size: once
v_call: TRBV7-3
cdr3_aa: CASSPGGNSGNTIYF
cdr3_nt: TGTGCCAGCAGCCCGGGGGGGAACTCTGGAAACACCATATATTTT

d_call: TRBD2
j_call: TRBJ2-1
clone_size: .
v_call: TRBV29-1
cdr3_aa: CSVEARTSGGSYNEQFF
cdr3_nt: TGCAGCGTTGAAGCCCGGACTAGCGGGGGGAGTTACAATGAGCAGTTCTTC

d_call: TRBD1
j_call: TRBJ2-1
clone_size: .
v_call: TRBV7-2
cdr3_aa: CASSSGQGGVYEQFF
cdr3_nt: TGTGCCAGCAGCTCAGGACAGGGCGGGGTGTATGAGCAGTTCTTC